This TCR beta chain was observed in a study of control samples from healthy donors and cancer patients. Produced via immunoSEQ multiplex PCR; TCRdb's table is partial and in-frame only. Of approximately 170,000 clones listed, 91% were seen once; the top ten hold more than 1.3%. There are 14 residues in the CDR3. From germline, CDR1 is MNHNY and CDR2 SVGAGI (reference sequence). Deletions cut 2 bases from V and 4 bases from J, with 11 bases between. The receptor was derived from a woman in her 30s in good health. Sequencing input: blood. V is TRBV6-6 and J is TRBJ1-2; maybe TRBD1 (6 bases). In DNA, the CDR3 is TGTGCCAGCAGTTACGGGCAGGGGACCTATGGCTACACCTTC. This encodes CASSYGQGTYGYTF.